One sample yielded the 2 T cell receptor beta chains listed below, sequenced in a study of cytomegalovirus exposure and HLA in healthy donors. This PCR relied on a set of 60 Vbeta primers and 13 Jbeta primers. This table comes from immunoSEQ multiplex PCR, and its TCRdb copy is limited to in-frame clones, with some not included. Among about 36,000 clones, roughly three quarters were seen once, and the ten largest hold over 6.5%. The specimen was PBMCs. These receptors were obtained from a man aged 25 to 40 in good health and CMV-seronegative.

The V gene is TRBV4-2, the J gene TRBJ2-1, with TRBD2 matching over 10 bases. The CDR3 has 19 amino acids. Looked up from germline, CDR1 is LGHNA and CDR2 is YNFKEQ. The trim removed 0 bases at V and 6 bases at J, leaving 14 bases unmatched. The CDR3 bases are TGTGCCAGCAGCCAAGATATCATAGGGCTAGCGGGAGTCGGCAATGAGCAGTTCTTC. Translating it yields CASSQDIIGLAGVGNEQFF.

This clone was recorded a few times. The gene calls are TRBV27 and TRBJ1-5; 9 bases align to TRBD1. The V and J ends lost 5 bases and 5 bases, in that order; junction bases with no gene match: 4. The CDR3 has 14 residues. CDR1 and CDR2 (germline): MNHEY, SMNVEV (reference sequence). The CDR3 region is CASSLQGAHQPQHF. The CDR3 DNA is TGTGCCAGCAGTCTACAGGGGGCGCATCAGCCCCAGCATTTT.